Each of the 8 T cell receptor beta chains below was sequenced from the same sample in a study of cytomegalovirus exposure and HLA in healthy donors. The PCR contained 60 Vbeta and 13 Jbeta primers. The protocol was immunoSEQ multiplex PCR, while the TCRdb copy is restricted to in-frame clones and leaves out a portion. The sample comprises 130,000 or so clones, just under 85% of which are singletons, and around 1.9% rests with the top ten. The sequenced sample consisted of PBMCs. The receptors stem from a woman aged 40 to 49 in good health and CMV-seronegative.

This clone was detected only a few times. The chain has TRBV7-3 and TRBJ1-2; 7 bases are a match to TRBD1. The CDR3 runs to 15 residues. Germline V CDR1 and CDR2: SGHTA, FQGTGA. V trimming: 7 bases; J trimming: 2 bases; junction bases outside the gene matches: 10. The CDR3 DNA reads TGTGCCAGCACTAATAACCCGGGACAGAACTATGGCTACACCTTC. Its protein product is CASTNNPGQNYGYTF.

V and J are TRBV4-2 and TRBJ2-7; TRBD2 agrees at 9 bases. The V segment lost 3 bases and the J segment 4 bases; nucleotides outside the gene matches: 7. The CDR3 runs to 15 residues. Germline V gene data show CDR1 as LGHNA and CDR2 as YNFKEQ. This CDR3 is CASSQGSGSLYEQYF. Written as DNA, the CDR3 is TGTGCCAGCAGCCAGGGTAGCGGGAGTTTATACGAGCAGTACTTC.

Note on this clone: A junction end diverges from the germline sequence, so it may reflect a read error. The V call is TRBV7-9, the J call TRBJ1-2, with a tentative D call TRBD1 (6 bases). The germline V gene encodes CDR1 SEHNR and CDR2 FQNEAQ (reference sequence). This CDR3 has 15 amino acids. This CDR3 reads CSSSLYREGGYGYTF. Written as DNA, the CDR3 is TGTTCCAGCAGCTTATACAGGGAGGGCGGCTATGGCTACACCTTC. Filled out from reference TRBV7-9 and TRBJ1-2, the complete variable domain reads DTGVSQNPRHKITKRGQNVTFRCDPISEHNRLYWYRQTLGQGPEFLTYFQNEAQLEKSRLLSDRFSAERPKGSFSTLEIQRTEQGDSAMYLCSSSLYREGGYGYTFGSGTRLTVV.

The table lists this clone with a count of one. The chain joins TRBV6-5 to TRBJ1-1; D possibly corresponds to TRBD1 (6 bases). V lost 6 bases and J 3 bases, leaving 17 bases between the germline ends. The CDR3 is 15 amino acids. From germline, CDR1 is MNHEY and CDR2 SVGAGI. The CDR3 sequence: CASRWTGTPYTEAFF. The DNA for the CDR3 is TGTGCCAGCAGGTGGACCGGGACACCGTACACTGAAGCTTTCTTT.

This sequence joins TRBV27 and TRBJ1-5, with TRBD1 matching over 7 bases. Germline values: CDR1 MNHEY, CDR2 SMNVEV (reference sequence). CDR3 length: 13 amino acids. V was clipped by 6 bases and J by 6 bases; unmatched bases: 5. CDR3 DNA sequence: TGTGCCAGCAGCCCAGACAGGGTTCAGCCCCAGCATTTT. Its translation: CASSPDRVQPQHF.

The V gene is TRBV6-1, the J gene TRBJ1-5; the D is unclear. Per germline, CDR1 MNHNS and CDR2 SASEGT. V lost 8 bases and J 7 bases, leaving 18 bases between the germline ends. The CDR3 has 14 amino acids. The CDR3 reads CASRLIQDFQPQHF. In DNA form, the CDR3 reads TGTGCCAGCCGTCTTATTCAGGATTTCCAGCCCCAGCATTTT.

This chain joins TRBV7-2 and TRBJ1-2; TRBD1 matches 7 bases. The CDR3 is 13 residues long. After removal of 9 bases from V and 4 bases from J, the junction contained 8 bases not matched to a gene. Germline CDR1 is SGHTA and CDR2 is FQGNSA. The CDR3 spells CASRTQGTYGYTF. The CDR3 DNA sequence: TGTGCCAGTAGGACACAGGGGACCTATGGCTACACCTTC.

This chain connects TRBV9 to TRBJ1-5; 7 nucleotides match TRBD1. The CDR3 loop spans 16 amino acids. V was clipped by 3 bases and J by 2 bases; unmatched bases: 8. The V gene's germline CDR1 is SGDLS and CDR2 YYNGEE. The CDR3 loop is CASSAETGFGNQPQHF. In DNA, the CDR3 is TGTGCCAGCAGCGCAGAGACAGGGTTTGGCAATCAGCCCCAGCATTTT.